This T cell receptor (beta chain) appears in the sequencing data of a study of CD8 T cells in ankylosing spondylitis. About this clonotype: Antigen: not known.

Overall study results and limits: Ankylosing spondylitis blood appeared to carry a characteristic TCR beta motif of 7 or 8 highly homologous variants. Reportedly, matched ankylosing spondylitis synovial fluid was significantly enriched for disease-linked clones.

As the method for making TCR beta libraries, quantitative 5'-RACE with molecular barcodes was used. TCRdb ran MiXCR on the 5' RACE reads and lists one entry per CDR3 protein. The sample has 150,000 to 200,000 distinct CDR3 sequences; about a third are singletons. CDR1 is LGHNA, CDR2 YNFKEQ, per germline. The CDR3 has 16 amino acids. V lost 0 bases and J lost 8, with 17 bases in between. V usage is TRBV4-2 and J usage is TRBJ2-4; weak D call: TRBD2 (5 bases). Sequenced input: synovial fluid, either unsorted or a sorted T cell fraction (not recorded which). The receptor was derived from a male donor with ankylosing spondylitis. CDR3 residues: CASSQEGRARRDIQYF. The DNA of the CDR3 is TGTGCCAGCAGCCAAGAAGGGAGAGCGAGGCGGGACATTCAGTACTTC.